Below, 26 T cell receptor beta chains from the same sample are listed, as sequenced in a study of OX40 agonist ivuxolimab in advanced cancers. Clones were read by immunoSEQ multiplex PCR, and TCRdb kept only the in-frame ones, dropping some. In the table there are about 61,000 clones, roughly 80% of which are singletons. The sequencing used CD4+ or CD8+ T cells sorted from blood, collected in a trial of the OX40 agonist ivuxolimab. The receptors come from an adult with an advanced solid tumor such as melanoma, head and neck, liver or kidney cancer.

This clone appeared a few times. The chain couples TRBV5-1 to TRBJ1-1; D possibly corresponds to TRBD1 (5 bases). The V and J ends lost 3 bases and 1 base respectively, with 7 bases between them. Germline CDR1 SGHRS, CDR2 YFSETQ. This CDR3 has 13 residues. The CDR3 bases are TGCGCCAGCAGCTGGGGCGGGAACACTGAAGCTTTCTTT. Translating it yields CASSWGGNTEAFF.

The rearrangement uses TRBV7-9 and TRBJ1-6; D possibly corresponds to TRBD1 (5 bases). Trimming removed 7 bases from V and 10 bases from J, with 20 bases in between. Germline CDR1 reads SEHNR; CDR2 reads FQNEAQ (reference sequence). The CDR3 loop spans 15 amino acids. The CDR3 DNA sequence: TGTGCCAGCATTCCCGGGGGGGGATCGCGGTCACCCCTCCACTTT. Protein sequence: CASIPGGGSRSPLHF. The full variable domain, in which reference TRBV7-9 and TRBJ1-6 provide the parts outside the CDR3, is DTGVSQNPRHKITKRGQNVTFRCDPISEHNRLYWYRQTLGQGPEFLTYFQNEAQLEKSRLLSDRFSAERPKGSFSTLEIQRTEQGDSAMYLCASIPGGGSRSPLHFGNGTRLTVT.

V gene TRBV28 combines with J gene TRBJ2-7; 8 bases map to TRBD1. Germline values: CDR1 MDHEN, CDR2 SYDVKM. Unmatched junction bases numbered 5, after V lost 2 bases and J lost 5 bases. The CDR3 has 14 residues. In nucleotides, the CDR3 is TGTGCCAGCAGTTTAGTACAGGGGGGCGACGAGCAGTACTTC. Its protein is CASSLVQGGDEQYF. Looking up the rest from reference TRBV28 and TRBJ2-7 gives the full variable domain: DVKVTQSSRYLVKRTGEKVFLECVQDMDHENMFWYRQDPGLGLRLIYFSYDVKMKEKGDIPEGYSVSREKKERFSLILESASTNQTSMYLCASSLVQGGDEQYFGPGTRLTVT.

The chain couples TRBV10-3 to TRBJ2-1, with D maybe TRBD2 (6 bases). Between the trimmed V and J ends, which lost 3 bases and 4 bases, there was a span of 7 bases. The V gene's germline CDR1 is ENHRY and CDR2 SYGVKD. The CDR3 is 13 residues long. The CDR3 coding sequence is TGTGCCATCAGTGACGCGGGGTACAATGAGCAGTTCTTC. Translating it yields CAISDAGYNEQFF.

This sequence joins TRBV7-2 and TRBJ2-7; the match to TRBD2 covers 9 bases. The CDR3 runs 14 residues. The V segment lost 8 bases and the J segment 3 bases; nucleotides outside the gene matches: 8. Per the germline V gene, CDR1 is SGHTA and CDR2 is FQGNSA. The CDR3 sequence is CASSQGRGGYEQYF. The CDR3 region has the DNA TGTGCCAGCTCCCAGGGGCGGGGGGGCTACGAGCAGTACTTC. The variable domain in full, completed from reference TRBV7-2 and TRBJ2-7, reads GAGVSQSPSNKVTEKGKDVELRCDPISGHTALYWYRQSLGQGLEFLIYFQGNSAPDKSGLPSDRFSAERTGGSVSTLTIQRTQQEDSAVYLCASSQGRGGYEQYFGPGTRLTVT.

The chain employs TRBV28 and TRBJ1-2; TRBD1 might be the D (5 bases). This CDR3 spans 15 amino acids. CDR1 is MDHEN and CDR2 is SYDVKM in the germline V gene. V was cut by 2 bases and J by 3 bases, with 13 bases left in between. As DNA, the CDR3 is TGTGCCAGCAGTTTAATTAGGGGCGCGGACTATGGCTACACCTTC. As protein: CASSLIRGADYGYTF.

This rearrangement joins TRBV7-9 to TRBJ2-1, with a tentative D call TRBD1 (5 bases). Germline CDR1 reads SEHNR; CDR2 reads FQNEAQ (reference sequence). The CDR3 loop spans 18 amino acids. V was trimmed by 2 bases and J by 2 bases, leaving 19 bases between them. The CDR3: CASSLKASGLPPYNEQFF. The DNA for the CDR3 is TGTGCCAGCAGCTTAAAGGCCTCAGGGTTGCCACCCTACAATGAGCAGTTCTTC.

The chain employs TRBV5-6 and TRBJ2-7; 7 bases are a match to TRBD1. After removal of 4 bases from V and 0 bases from J, the junction contained 7 bases not matched to a gene. This CDR3 is built from 15 residues. CDR1 SGHDT and CDR2 YYEEEE come from the germline V gene. Here the CDR3 DNA reads TGTGCCAGCAGCGATGGGGACAGAAGCTCCTACGAGCAGTACTTC. It yields the protein CASSDGDRSSYEQYF.

The CDR3 nucleotides read TGTGCCAGCAGCTTAGGGGGCACGGTTGGAGAGACCCAGTACTTC. Translating it yields CASSLGGTVGETQYF. J is TRBJ2-5 and V is TRBV7-6; possibly TRBD1 for D (5 bases). This CDR3 has 15 amino acids. Germline V CDR1 and CDR2: SGHVS, FNYEAQ. V gave up 1 base and J gave up 4 bases, with 13 bases separating them.

This clone was recorded once. The gene calls are TRBV7-3 and TRBJ2-5; D remains ambiguous. V was cut by 2 bases and J by 1 base, with 5 bases left in between. The CDR3 sequence is 13 residues long. Looked up from germline, CDR1 is SGHTA and CDR2 is FQGTGA. The CDR3 reads CASSLGPQETQYF. CDR3 in DNA: TGTGCCAGCAGCTTAGGGCCCCAAGAGACCCAGTACTTC.

The V gene is TRBV19, the J gene TRBJ1-5, with D tentatively TRBD1 (6 bases). The V end was cut by 5 bases, the J end by 1 base, with 12 bases between. This CDR3 spans 15 amino acids. Germline V lookup: CDR1 LNHDA, CDR2 SQIVND (reference sequence). The chain's CDR3 is CASSVQGVSNQPQHF. The CDR3 bases are TGTGCCAGTAGTGTACAGGGAGTGAGCAATCAGCCCCAGCATTTT.

This clone has only a few counts. V is TRBV2 and J is TRBJ1-1; no definite D call. The germline V and J ends were trimmed by 3 bases and 5 bases, with 7 bases remaining between them. Germline CDR1 is SNHLY and CDR2 is FYNNEI. CDR3 length: 12 residues. CDR3 coding DNA: TGTGCCAGCAGTGAGACGGGGACTGAAGCTTTCTTT. This sequence encodes CASSETGTEAFF.

V and J are TRBV28 and TRBJ2-3; D is ambiguous. This CDR3 has 15 residues. CDR1 is MDHEN and CDR2 is SYDVKM in the germline V gene. The V gene lost 3 bases and the J gene lost 2 bases, with 12 bases spanning the gap. Written as DNA, the CDR3 is TGTGCCAGCAGTTTGGCTACCTCTCCCACAGATACGCAGTATTTT. This codes for CASSLATSPTDTQYF. Variable domain in full (rest from reference TRBV28 and TRBJ2-3): DVKVTQSSRYLVKRTGEKVFLECVQDMDHENMFWYRQDPGLGLRLIYFSYDVKMKEKGDIPEGYSVSREKKERFSLILESASTNQTSMYLCASSLATSPTDTQYFGPGTRLTVL.

To note about this clone: Compared with germline, one end of the junction differs, possibly owing to a read error. The chain couples TRBV5-6 to TRBJ1-2; D is unresolved. CDR3 length equals 13 residues. The germline gives CDR1 SGHDT, CDR2 YYEEEE. CDR3 loop: CASSPSTDRTNRF. The DNA for the CDR3 is TGTGCCAGCAGCCCCAGCACCGACCGGACGAATAGATTC.

The J gene is TRBJ2-3, the V gene TRBV7-2; D is undetermined. The V end was cut by 4 bases, the J end by 3 bases, with 11 bases between. The CDR3 runs to 14 residues. In germline, CDR1 is SGHTA, CDR2 FQGNSA. DNA for the CDR3: TGTGCCAGCAGCTATAACGGCCAGACAGATACGCAGTATTTT. It yields the protein CASSYNGQTDTQYF.

The gene calls are TRBV7-8 and TRBJ2-6; the D call may be TRBD1 or TRBD2 (5 bases each). Germline V gene lookup returns CDR1 SGHVS and CDR2 FQNEAQ. The V and J ends lost 5 bases and 2 bases respectively, with 13 bases between them. The CDR3 is made up of 16 amino acids. In nucleotides, the CDR3 is TGTGCCAGCAGCCCCCCCGGGGCAACTGGGGCCAACGTCCTGACTTTC. Its protein product is CASSPPGATGANVLTF. Full variable domain (remainder filled in from reference TRBV7-8 and TRBJ2-6): GAGVSQSPRYKVAKRGQDVALRCDPISGHVSLFWYQQALGQGPEFLTYFQNEAQLDKSGLPSDRFFAERPEGSVSTLKIQRTQQEDSAVYLCASSPPGATGANVLTFGAGSRLTVL.

The V gene is TRBV5-1, the J gene TRBJ2-2, with D possibly being TRBD1 (6 bases). The CDR3 is 14 amino acids. Germline values: CDR1 SGHRS, CDR2 YFSETQ. Trimming removed 7 bases at V and 4 bases at J, with 14 bases between. The CDR3 nucleotides are TGCGCCAGCCAACAGGGATACCTCACCGGGGAGCTGTTTTTT. Translating gives CASQQGYLTGELFF.

In DNA, the CDR3 is TGTGCCAGCTCAGGACAGGGGGACACTGAAGCTTTCTTT. This translates into CASSGQGDTEAFF. This chain connects TRBV7-3 to TRBJ1-1; 10 bases match TRBD1. J lost 3 bases, V lost 8 bases, and 3 bases had no gene match. The germline gives CDR1 SGHTA, CDR2 FQGTGA. The CDR3 length is 13 residues.

V is TRBV5-1 and J is TRBJ1-1, with a weak D call TRBD1 (5 bases). CDR1 is SGHRS, CDR2 YFSETQ, per germline. The CDR3 sequence is 13 residues long. Trimming stripped 4 bases from V and 4 bases from J, with 11 bases between. The CDR3 loop reads CASSPRGATEAFF. In nucleotides, the CDR3 is TGCGCCAGCAGCCCAAGAGGGGCCACTGAAGCTTTCTTT.

In this sample, this clone turned up a few times. The V and J genes are TRBV30 and TRBJ2-1; D is unresolved. This CDR3 is built from 10 residues. Trimming took 0 bases from V and 9 from J, leaving 3 bases between them. Germline CDR1 GTSNPN, CDR2 SVGIG (reference sequence). Here the CDR3 DNA reads TGTGCCTGGAGTGTCTCTGAGCAGTTCTTC. This sequence encodes CAWSVSEQFF.

This clone was counted between two and nine times. Other DNA sequences of this sample code for an identical CDR3. The rearrangement links TRBV5-4 to TRBJ2-7; weak D call: TRBD1 (5 bases). The CDR3 covers 12 residues. V gave up 0 bases and J gave up 10 bases, with 11 bases separating them. The germline gives CDR1 SGHNT, CDR2 YYREEE (reference sequence). CDR3 in amino acids: CASSLEGQVQYF. CDR3 sequence (DNA): TGTGCCAGCAGCTTGGAAGGACAAGTTCAGTACTTC.

This chain joins TRBV14 and TRBJ1-2; the D is unclear. V was trimmed by 4 bases and J by 7 bases, leaving 10 bases between them. The V gene's germline CDR1 is SGHDN and CDR2 FVKESK. The CDR3 contains 12 residues. The CDR3 nucleotides are TGTGCCAGCAGCCTCTGGGATGGTGGCTACACCTTC. It is translated as CASSLWDGGYTF.

The CDR3 DNA sequence: TGTGCCTGGAGTGGGTTGTACCAAGAGACCCAGTACTTC. Its translation is CAWSGLYQETQYF. The V gene is TRBV30, the J gene TRBJ2-5, with unresolved D. CDR3 size: 13 residues. Germline V gene lookup returns CDR1 GTSNPN and CDR2 SVGIG (reference sequence). V lost 1 base to trimming and J lost 0 bases, with 6 bases between them.

This chain joins TRBV30 and TRBJ1-1; the match to TRBD1 covers 7 bases. Germline values: CDR1 GTSNPN, CDR2 SVGIG (reference sequence). The CDR3 has 11 residues. With 5 bases clipped from V and 9 bases from J, the junction kept 6 bases outside the gene matches. CDR3 residues: CAWEQGRKAFF. The CDR3 bases are TGTGCCTGGGAACAGGGGCGTAAAGCTTTCTTT.

The chain uses TRBV5-3 and TRBJ1-2; D perhaps matches TRBD1 (5 bases). TRBV5-3 is known as an ORF, though its function is uncertain. CDR3 length: 14 amino acids. The V and J ends lost 4 bases and 4 bases respectively, with 14 bases between them. The CDR3 nucleotides read TGTGCCAGAAGCAGGGGAAATGGCCCCTATGGCTACACCTTC. Translating gives CARSRGNGPYGYTF.

In the case of this clone: Different DNA sequences within this sample yield the same CDR3. The chain is built from TRBV6-5 and TRBJ1-2; 7 bases align to TRBD1. CDR1 and CDR2 from the germline V gene are MNHEY and SVGAGI. J was trimmed by 2 bases and V by 6 bases; bases with no gene match: 3. The CDR3 loop spans 13 amino acids. This CDR3 is CASRPTGNYGYTF. CDR3 in DNA: TGTGCCAGCAGGCCGACAGGGAACTATGGCTACACCTTC.